This T cell receptor (beta chain) comes out of a study of molecular identifiers for immune sequencing clone quantification. This clonotype was seen more than once but under ten times. Each CDR3 protein gets one entry after TCRdb re-called the PCR reads with MiXCR. The top ten hold roughly 0.81% of the sample, which has about 500,000 distinct CDR3 sequences, about a fifth seen once. J lost 4 bases, V lost 6 bases, and 12 bases had no gene match. The CDR3 loop spans 18 amino acids. Germline V gene lookup returns CDR1 SEHNR and CDR2 FQNEAQ (reference sequence). The TCR was taken from a human donor in good health. Some libraries in this study had Jurkat cell RNA spiked in. The chain uses TRBV7-9 and TRBJ2-2, with 12 bases matching TRBD2. The sequenced sample consisted of naive CD8+ T cells from blood, with Jurkat cell RNA spiked in. Subset specified: FACS-sorted CD8+CD4-CCR7+CD45RA+ naive T cells. DNA for the CDR3: TGTGCCAGCAGACTTCCGACTAGCGGGGGACCGGGCACCGGGGAGCTGTTTTTT. This gives the protein CASRLPTSGGPGTGELFF.